Listed below are T cell receptor beta chains from one sample, sequenced in a study of OX40 agonist ivuxolimab in advanced cancers. Measured with immunoSEQ multiplex PCR; TCRdb has only the in-frame clones, and not every one. This table holds roughly 100,000 clones, 90% found once. Sequenced here: CD4+ or CD8+ T cells sorted from blood, sampled in a trial of the OX40 agonist ivuxolimab. All receptors come from an adult with an advanced solid tumor such as melanoma, head and neck, liver or kidney cancer. The CDR3 runs from the conserved cysteine through the conserved F or W. D genes are given only for firm matches. The size entry is marked missing in some rows and otherwise reads once, few, many or a size class.

j_call clone_size d_call v_call cdr3_aa cdr3_nt
TRBJ2-7 - - TRBV29-1 CSVASLVGYEQYF TGCAGCGTTGCTTCCCTGGTGGGATACGAGCAGTACTTC
TRBJ2-7 - - TRBV6-8 CASSPSDTLGLEQYF TGTGCCAGCAGTCCCTCGGACACCCTGGGGCTCGAGCAGTACTTC
TRBJ1-2 - - TRBV28 CASRALRAGSGYTF TGTGCCAGCAGGGCCCTACGGGCAGGCTCGGGCTACACCTTC
TRBJ2-5 - TRBD2 TRBV5-1 CASSLDLSGVTETQYF TGCGCCAGCAGCTTGGACCTAAGCGGGGTAACAGAGACCCAGTACTTC
TRBJ2-3 - - TRBV19 CASNGDLGGTDTQYF TGTGCCAGTAACGGGGACCTAGGGGGGACAGATACGCAGTATTTT
TRBJ1-2 - - TRBV18 CASSPRDGQGGYTF TGTGCCAGCTCACCTAGGGACGGCCAGGGGGGCTACACCTTC
TRBJ1-5 - - TRBV5-8 CASSLVGGGIQPQHF TGTGCCAGCAGCTTGGTCGGGGGGGGAATTCAGCCCCAGCATTTT
TRBJ1-3 - - TRBV18 CASSPMDTSGNTIYF TGTGCCAGCTCACCAATGGATACCTCTGGAAACACCATATATTTT
TRBJ1-4 - - TRBV19 CASTSGGSYEKLFF TGTGCCAGTACCTCGGGGGGATCCTACGAAAAACTGTTTTTT
TRBJ1-5 - - TRBV7-2 CASSPRFRSDNQPQHF TGTGCCAGCAGCCCCCGCTTCCGATCGGACAATCAGCCCCAGCATTTT
TRBJ2-7 - TRBD1 TRBV11-2 CASSPDRFSEQYF TGTGCCAGCAGCCCGGACAGGTTTAGCGAGCAGTACTTC
TRBJ1-2 - TRBD1 TRBV6-5 CASSLTGEYGYTF TGTGCCAGCAGCTTGACAGGGGAGTATGGCTACACCTTC
TRBJ1-6 - - TRBV6-5 CASLRGVGSPLHF TGTGCCAGCCTCAGGGGTGTTGGTTCACCCCTCCACTTT
TRBJ2-2 - - TRBV28 CASSLLTGELFF TGTGCCAGCAGTTTACTAACCGGGGAGCTGTTTTTT
TRBJ1-1 - - TRBV27 CASSRQGSTEAFF TGTGCCAGCAGTCGGCAGGGAAGCACTGAAGCTTTCTTT
TRBJ2-3 - - TRBV18 CASSPPPPGDTQYF TGTGCCAGCTCACCACCGCCCCCTGGGGATACGCAGTATTTT
TRBJ1-5 - - TRBV6-5 CASTYTGVGDQPQHF TGTGCCAGCACCTACACGGGGGTCGGGGATCAGCCCCAGCATTTT
TRBJ2-7 - TRBD1 TRBV6-5 CASRPATGTYEQYF TGTGCCAGCAGACCCGCGACAGGGACCTACGAGCAGTACTTC
TRBJ2-3 - TRBD2 TRBV27 CASNTYGAGGSTDTQYF TGTGCCAGCAACACTTATGGGGCGGGGGGGAGCACAGATACGCAGTATTTT
TRBJ1-5 - - TRBV19 CASSPKTRNLNQPQHF TGTGCCAGTAGTCCAAAAACGAGAAACCTCAATCAGCCCCAGCATTTT
TRBJ1-6 - - TRBV15 CATSYLVSPNSPLHF TGTGCCACCAGCTACTTGGTGAGTCCCAATTCACCCCTCCACTTT
TRBJ2-7 - - TRBV14 CASSQATVLREQYF TGTGCCAGCAGCCAAGCTACAGTGTTAAGGGAGCAGTACTTC
TRBJ2-7 - - TRBV21-1 CASSKRIKGQGASSYEQYF TGTGCCAGCAGCAAAAGAATCAAAGGACAGGGTGCCTCATCCTACGAGCAGTACTTC
TRBJ2-2 - - TRBV7-9 CAIPPGGFGGELFF TGTGCCATCCCCCCAGGGGGGTTCGGCGGGGAGCTGTTTTTT
TRBJ1-2 - - TRBV9 CASSRFNEYTF TGTGCCAGCAGCCGATTCAACGAGTACACCTTC
TRBJ2-7 - - TRBV5-4 CASSLKDSQAPYF TGTGCCAGCAGCTTGAAGGACAGCCAGGCTCCGTACTTC
TRBJ2-3 - - TRBV19 CASSPRSLTSTDTQYF TGTGCCAGTAGTCCCAGAAGCCTAACGTCCACAGATACGCAGTATTTT
TRBJ1-4 - - TRBV7-2 CASSRIQGRHEKLFF TGTGCCAGCAGCCGAATACAGGGACGGCATGAAAAACTGTTTTTT
TRBJ2-3 - - TRBV5-8 CASSQGGTDTQYF TGTGCCAGCAGCCAGGGGGGAACAGATACGCAGTATTTT
TRBJ1-2 - TRBD1 TRBV28 CASSPPDRDGYTF TGTGCCAGCAGTCCCCCCGACAGGGATGGCTACACCTTC
TRBJ2-7 - - TRBV6-5 CASSGMEDWAYEQYF TGTGCCAGCAGCGGAATGGAGGACTGGGCCTACGAGCAGTACTTC
TRBJ2-2 - - TRBV5-1 CASSWDGNTGELFF TGCGCCAGCAGCTGGGACGGAAACACCGGGGAGCTGTTTTTT
TRBJ2-1 - - TRBV19 CARGGTDNEQFF TGTGCCAGAGGGGGGACGGACAATGAGCAGTTCTTC
TRBJ2-3 once - TRBV7-9 CASLHSRGSTDTQYF TGTGCCAGCCTCCACTCCCGAGGAAGCACAGATACGCAGTATTTT
TRBJ1-2 few - TRBV19 CASSRLTLTEYYGYTF TGTGCCAGTAGTCGCTTAACCCTGACAGAGTACTATGGCTACACCTTC
TRBJ2-7 - TRBD1 TRBV18 CASSPRDRGLSYEQYF TGTGCCAGCTCACCACGGGACAGGGGCCTCTCCTACGAGCAGTACTTC
TRBJ1-3 - - TRBV5-1 CASSLGATGSSGNTIYF TGCGCCAGCAGCCTGGGCGCCACGGGGAGCTCTGGAAACACCATATATTTT
TRBJ2-2 - - TRBV19 CASFAPAGRVATNTGELFF TGTGCCAGTTTCGCTCCGGCAGGTCGGGTGGCTACGAACACCGGGGAGCTGTTTTTT
TRBJ1-5 - - TRBV28 CASSGQAPQPQHF TGTGCCAGCAGTGGCCAGGCTCCTCAGCCCCAGCATTTT
TRBJ1-2 - - TRBV4-3 CASSQGNQGYYGYTF TGCGCCAGCAGCCAGGGAAATCAGGGGTACTATGGCTACACCTTC